Listed here are 6 T cell receptor beta chains from one sample, sequenced in a study of beta chain features in type 1 diabetes (dated by TCRdb to 2016 to 2019). The library was generated by the immunoSEQ multiplex PCR assay. The entire isolated RNA was reverse transcribed using the High Capacity cDNA Reverse Transcription Kit, and thus expressed TCRB transcripts were sequenced. Entries here come from immuneACCESS through TCRdb and include only in-frame sequences with V and J called. Some clones fail to appear in such tables; in the studies checked, an unresolved V gene covers under half of the shortfall, and the cause of the remainder is unknown. The sample table contains 810,000 or so clones; only one count was recorded for roughly a sixth of them. Around 0.02% of the sample belongs to the ten largest clones. Source material: naive CD4+ T cells from blood. Per the publication, the cell subset or site label means: true naive CD4+ T cells. The receptor source for this set is a woman under 30 in good health.

The chain combines TRBV5-4 with TRBJ2-2; D ambiguous. The CDR3 is 15 amino acids. CDR1 is SGHNT, CDR2 YYREEE, per germline (reference sequence). V lost 4 bases and J lost 7, with 17 bases in between. In nucleotides, the CDR3 is TGTGCCAGCAGCCGCTGGGTCTCTCGAGGCGGGGAGCTGTTTTTT. Protein: CASSRWVSRGGELFF.

The V and J genes are TRBV28 and TRBJ2-5; TRBD1 matches 7 bases. The CDR3 totals 14 residues. CDR1 is MDHEN and CDR2 is SYDVKM in the germline V gene. Germline trimming cut 5 bases from V and 5 bases from J; bases unmatched to any gene: 8. The CDR3 spells CASSSRGSGETQYF. CDR3 DNA sequence: TGTGCCAGCAGTAGCAGGGGGAGTGGGGAGACCCAGTACTTC.

The chain has TRBV7-8 and TRBJ2-1, with 11 positions matching TRBD2. CDR1 is SGHVS, CDR2 FQNEAQ, per germline. The CDR3 length is 18 residues. V shed 1 base, J shed 4 bases, and the junction held 9 bases outside the gene matches. CDR3 nucleotide sequence: TGTGCCAGCAGCTTAGTAGCTCGTCGGACTAGCGGGTACAATGAGCAGTTCTTC. Amino acid sequence: CASSLVARRTSGYNEQFF.

This clone turned up a few times. The chain combines TRBV7-9 with TRBJ2-7; D remains ambiguous. CDR1 and CDR2 (germline): SEHNR, FQNEAQ (reference sequence). This CDR3 spans 10 amino acids. V gave up 4 bases and J gave up 5 bases, with 3 bases separating them. The CDR3 coding sequence is TGTGCCAGCAGCTCGCACGAGCAGTACTTC. Encoded protein: CASSSHEQYF.

The gene calls are TRBV18 and TRBJ1-1; D remains ambiguous. Germline assignment: CDR1 KGHSH and CDR2 LQKENI. The CDR3 has 14 amino acids. V shed 2 bases and J shed 7 bases, with 14 bases lying between them. CDR3 protein: CASSPTLGGGEAFF. The CDR3 DNA reads as TGTGCCAGCTCACCAACCCTGGGCGGTGGTGAAGCTTTCTTT. Combining the CDR3 with reference TRBV18 and TRBJ1-1 gives the whole variable domain NAGVMQNPRHLVRRRGQEARLRCSPMKGHSHVYWYRQLPEEGLKFMVYLQKENIIDESGMPKERFSAEFPKEGPSILRIQQVVRGDSAAYFCASSPTLGGGEAFFGQGTRLTVV.

The sample holds a few counts of this clone. The chain links TRBV5-1 to TRBJ2-5; no reliable D call. This CDR3 has 16 amino acids. The V gene's germline CDR1 is SGHRS and CDR2 YFSETQ. The V end was cut by 0 bases, the J end by 0 bases, with 12 bases between. In nucleotides, the CDR3 is TGCGCCAGCAGCTTGGGAGTCTTGAGGTACCAAGAGACCCAGTACTTC. Translation: CASSLGVLRYQETQYF. The whole variable domain, remainder taken from reference TRBV5-1 and TRBJ2-5, is KAGVTQTPRYLIKTRGQQVTLSCSPISGHRSVSWYQQTPGQGLQFLFEYFSETQRNKGNFPGRFSGRQFSNSRSEMNVSTLELGDSALYLCASSLGVLRYQETQYFGPGTRLLVL.